This section outlines one T cell receptor beta chain sequence together with its context. This record comes from a study of T cell responses to AZD1222 COVID-19 vaccine. The assay was immunoSEQ multiplex PCR, and TCRdb's table has in-frame clones only and misses some. The sample includes about 120,000 clones, more than 85% of them seen just once. This CDR3 is built from 12 residues. The V end lost 10 bases, the J end lost 0 bases, and 10 bases lay between the germline ends. Germline CDR1 reads SGHNT; CDR2 reads YYREEE (reference sequence). This receptor was obtained from an adult who received the AZD1222 COVID-19 vaccine. This rearrangement joins TRBV5-4 to TRBJ1-1; D might be TRBD1 (5 bases). Sample: peripheral blood, taken 28 days after the second AZD1222 dose. CDR3 amino acids: CAAGGLNTEAFF. CDR3 nucleotide sequence: TGTGCCGCGGGGGGATTGAACACTGAAGCTTTCTTT.